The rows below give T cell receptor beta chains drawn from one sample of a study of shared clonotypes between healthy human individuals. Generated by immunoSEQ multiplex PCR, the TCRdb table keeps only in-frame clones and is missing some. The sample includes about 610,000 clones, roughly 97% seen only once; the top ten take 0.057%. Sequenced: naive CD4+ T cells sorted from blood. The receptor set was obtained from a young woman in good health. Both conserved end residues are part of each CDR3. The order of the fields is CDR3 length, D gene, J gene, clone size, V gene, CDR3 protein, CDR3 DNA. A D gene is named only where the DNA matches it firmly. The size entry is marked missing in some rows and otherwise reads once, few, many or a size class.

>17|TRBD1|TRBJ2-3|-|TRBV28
CASSSPRTGLFTDTQYF
TGTGCCAGCAGTTCCCCACGGACAGGGCTTTTCACAGATACGCAGTATTTT
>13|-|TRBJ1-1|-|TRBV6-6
CASSRAYGTEAFF
TGTGCCAGCAGTAGAGCGTATGGGACTGAAGCTTTCTTT
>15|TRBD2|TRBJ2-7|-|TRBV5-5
CASSFRDYYSYEQYF
TGTGCCAGCAGCTTCAGGGACTACTACTCCTACGAGCAGTACTTC
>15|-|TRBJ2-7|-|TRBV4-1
CASSQAGSLSYEQYF
TGCGCCAGCAGCCAAGCCGGGAGCCTCTCCTACGAGCAGTACTTC
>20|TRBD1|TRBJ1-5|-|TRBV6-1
CASSDRTWAGGARRNQPQHF
TGTGCCAGCAGTGATCGAACGTGGGCAGGGGGCGCCCGGCGCAATCAGCCCCAGCATTTT
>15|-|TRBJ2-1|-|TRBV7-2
CASSLGRGAFGEQFF
TGTGCCAGCAGCCTGGGCAGGGGAGCCTTCGGTGAGCAGTTCTTC
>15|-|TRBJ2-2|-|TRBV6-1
CASRLGGKNTGELFF
TGTGCCAGCAGGTTAGGCGGGAAGAACACCGGGGAGCTGTTTTTT
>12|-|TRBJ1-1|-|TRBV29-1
CSVGRKNTEAFF
TGCAGCGTTGGACGGAAGAACACTGAAGCTTTCTTT
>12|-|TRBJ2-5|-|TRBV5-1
CASGGGEETQYF
TGCGCCAGTGGGGGCGGGGAAGAGACCCAGTACTTC
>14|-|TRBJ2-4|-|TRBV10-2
CASSEYTQGDIQYF
TGCGCCAGCAGTGAATACACCCAGGGCGACATTCAGTACTTC
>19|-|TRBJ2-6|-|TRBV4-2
CASSHPLGLSVGGANVLTF
TGTGCCAGCAGCCATCCCCTGGGTTTGTCAGTGGGAGGGGCCAACGTCCTGACTTTC
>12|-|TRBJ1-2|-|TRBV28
CASSLGGYGYTF
TGTGCCAGCAGTTTAGGGGGCTATGGCTACACCTTC
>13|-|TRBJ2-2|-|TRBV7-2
CASSLVSTGELFF
TGTGCCAGCAGCTTAGTGTCCACCGGGGAGCTGTTTTTT
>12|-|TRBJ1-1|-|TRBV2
CASTGPYTEAFF
TGTGCCAGCACAGGGCCATACACTGAAGCTTTCTTT
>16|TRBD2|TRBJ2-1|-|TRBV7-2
CASSFRPLAGYNEQFF
TGTGCCAGCAGCTTTCGTCCACTAGCGGGCTACAATGAGCAGTTCTTC
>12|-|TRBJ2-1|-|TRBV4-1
CASSQRNNEQFF
TGCGCCAGCAGCCAACGGAACAATGAGCAGTTCTTC
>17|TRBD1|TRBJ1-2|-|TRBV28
CASTLPPGGQGNYGYTF
TGTGCCAGCACCCTCCCCCCGGGGGGACAGGGTAACTATGGCTACACCTTC
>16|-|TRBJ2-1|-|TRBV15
CATSSNQLRTYNEQFF
TGTGCCACCAGCAGCAACCAGCTACGTACCTACAATGAGCAGTTCTTC
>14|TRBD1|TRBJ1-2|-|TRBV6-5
CASRGRGQGYGYTF
TGTGCCAGCAGGGGGAGGGGACAGGGATATGGCTACACCTTC
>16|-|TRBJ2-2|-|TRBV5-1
CASSLPTQMMTGELFF
TGCGCCAGCAGCTTGCCCACCCAGATGATGACCGGGGAGCTGTTTTTT
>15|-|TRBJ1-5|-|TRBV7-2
CASSHSNRDNQPQHF
TGTGCCAGCAGCCACTCGAACCGGGACAATCAGCCCCAGCATTTT
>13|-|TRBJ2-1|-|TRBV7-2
CASSFLTYNEQFF
TGTGCCAGCAGCTTTTTAACCTACAATGAGCAGTTCTTC
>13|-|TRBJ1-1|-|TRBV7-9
CASSIRGGSEAFF
TGTGCCAGCAGCATAAGGGGAGGTAGCGAAGCTTTCTTT
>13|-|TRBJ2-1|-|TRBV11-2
CASSLDPYNEQFF
TGTGCCAGCAGCTTAGACCCTTACAATGAGCAGTTCTTC
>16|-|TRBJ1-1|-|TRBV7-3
CASSLGGRDGNTEAFF
TGTGCCAGCAGCTTAGGGGGGCGCGACGGGAACACTGAAGCTTTCTTT
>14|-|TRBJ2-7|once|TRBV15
CATSRVLSSYEQYF
TGTGCCACCAGCAGAGTTTTGAGCTCCTACGAGCAGTACTTC
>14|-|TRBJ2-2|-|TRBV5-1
CASRGGGDTGELFF
TGCGCCAGCAGGGGTGGTGGAGACACCGGGGAGCTGTTTTTT
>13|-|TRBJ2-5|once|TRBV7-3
CASSLSREETQYF
TGTGCCAGCAGCTTAAGCAGAGAAGAGACCCAGTACTTC
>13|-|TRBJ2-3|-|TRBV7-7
CASSLGEPDTQYF
TGTGCCAGCAGCTTAGGAGAGCCAGATACGCAGTATTTT
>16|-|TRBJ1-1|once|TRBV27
CASSLIRGGMNTEAFF
TGTGCCAGCAGTCTTATAAGAGGAGGCATGAACACTGAAGCTTTCTTT
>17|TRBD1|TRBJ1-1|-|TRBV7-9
CASSLAYGQGMNTEAFF
TGTGCCAGCAGCTTAGCGTACGGACAGGGGATGAACACTGAAGCTTTCTTT
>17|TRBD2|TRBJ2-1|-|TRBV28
CASSFFEASGKYNEQFF
TGTGCCAGCAGCTTTTTTGAGGCTAGCGGAAAGTACAATGAGCAGTTCTTC
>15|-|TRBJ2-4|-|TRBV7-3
CASSLGGSEENIQYF
TGTGCCAGCAGCTTAGGGGGTAGCGAGGAAAACATTCAGTACTTC
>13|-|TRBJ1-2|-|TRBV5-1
CASKQSANYGYTF
TGCGCCAGCAAGCAAAGTGCTAACTATGGCTACACCTTC
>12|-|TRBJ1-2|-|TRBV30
CAWTASNYGYTF
TGTGCCTGGACCGCCTCAAACTATGGCTACACCTTC
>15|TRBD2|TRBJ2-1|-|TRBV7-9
CASIPQGLAVNEQFF
TGTGCCAGCATCCCGCAGGGACTAGCGGTAAATGAGCAGTTCTTC
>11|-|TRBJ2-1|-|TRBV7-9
CASSPGNEQFF
TGTGCCAGCAGCCCCGGAAATGAGCAGTTCTTC
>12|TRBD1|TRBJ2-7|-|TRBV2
CARGQGPYEQYF
TGTGCCAGGGGACAGGGCCCCTACGAGCAGTACTTC
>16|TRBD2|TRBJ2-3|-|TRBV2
CASSELAGGDGDTQYF
TGTGCCAGCAGTGAGCTAGCGGGAGGGGATGGGGATACGCAGTATTTT
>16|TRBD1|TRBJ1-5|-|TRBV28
CASSLPGTVSNQPQHF
TGTGCCAGCAGTTTGCCCGGGACAGTTAGCAATCAGCCCCAGCATTTT